These T cell receptor beta chains were read from a single sample in a study of T cells in Graves' hyperthyroidism and ophthalmopathy. TCRdb analysed the multiplex PCR reads with MiXCR anew, one entry per CDR3 protein. The sample lists hundreds of thousands of distinct CDR3 sequences, over 35% occurring once. The sample consisted of blood. All receptors derive from a man younger than 35 with Graves' hyperthyroidism. Both conserved end residues are part of each CDR3. The order of the fields is V gene, D gene, J gene, CDR3 protein. D genes are given only for firm matches.

>TRBV3-1|-|TRBJ1-1
CASSQEGSGTEAFF
>TRBV12-3/TRBV12-4|-|TRBJ1-4
CASSLDVGEEKLFF
>TRBV19|-|TRBJ1-5
CASKLSGLQSNQPQHF
>TRBV9|TRBD1|TRBJ2-6
CASSMGQGSSGANVLTF
>TRBV12-3/TRBV12-4|-|TRBJ2-2
CASSPTGYGGELFF
>TRBV19|TRBD1|TRBJ1-5
CASTSTGTDQPQHF
>TRBV6-5|TRBD1|TRBJ2-2
CASSYPSGQGVTGELFF
>TRBV2|-|TRBJ2-5
CASSGVLDPGGETQYF
>TRBV10-3|TRBD1|TRBJ2-7
CAIRTTGAEQYF
>TRBV7-2|-|TRBJ2-2
CASSQESGNTGELFF
>TRBV30|-|TRBJ1-5
CAWSVGDGNQPQHF
>TRBV12-3/TRBV12-4|-|TRBJ1-1
CASSEKTTNTEAFF
>TRBV7-3|-|TRBJ2-5
CASSLTTGQGGETQYF
>TRBV10-3|-|TRBJ1-3
CAIRKGGNTIYF
>TRBV5-1|-|TRBJ1-2
CASSSITGSGGYTF
>TRBV5-1|-|TRBJ2-2
CASTPEDIGELFF
>TRBV7-2|-|TRBJ1-4
CASSSLGQGNEKLFF
>TRBV29-1|TRBD1|TRBJ1-1
CSGAGGDDTEAFF
>TRBV19|-|TRBJ2-2
CASTSNGELFF